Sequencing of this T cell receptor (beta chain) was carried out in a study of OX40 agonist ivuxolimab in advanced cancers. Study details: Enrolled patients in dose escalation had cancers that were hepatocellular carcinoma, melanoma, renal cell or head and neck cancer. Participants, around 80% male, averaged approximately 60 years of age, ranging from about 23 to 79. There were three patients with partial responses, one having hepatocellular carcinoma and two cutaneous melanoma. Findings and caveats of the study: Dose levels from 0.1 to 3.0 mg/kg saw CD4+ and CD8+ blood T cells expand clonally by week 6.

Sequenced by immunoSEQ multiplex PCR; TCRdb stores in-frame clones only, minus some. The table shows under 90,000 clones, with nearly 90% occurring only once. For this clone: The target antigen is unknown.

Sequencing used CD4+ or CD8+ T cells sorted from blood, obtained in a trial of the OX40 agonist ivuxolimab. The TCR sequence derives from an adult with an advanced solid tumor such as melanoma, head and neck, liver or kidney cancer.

Written as DNA, the CDR3 is TGCGCCAGCAGCCAACCTCTTGTTGGCAGCGGTGACGGGGCTTTCTTT. Encoded protein: CASSQPLVGSGDGAFF. The chain uses TRBV4-1 and TRBJ1-1; D call uncertain. Per germline, CDR1 MGHRA and CDR2 YSYEKL. The CDR3 runs 16 residues. V lost 2 bases and J lost 11, with 24 bases in between.